The clone carrying this TCR beta chain was observed at least ten times. Unique molecular identifiers were used to barcode this TCRbeta library. TCRdb itself ran the PCR reads through MiXCR, one entry per CDR3 protein. There are 250,000 or so distinct CDR3 sequences in the sample; roughly 25% occur only once, and around 4.8% lies in the top ten. V shed 6 bases and J shed 0 bases, with 14 bases lying between them. CDR3 length: 15 residues. This entry belongs to a study of T-cell reconstitution after alpha-beta-depleted transplantation in children. This receptor was taken from a female patient aged 2 to 10 who had a stem cell transplant for congenital amegakaryocytic thrombocytopenia, so the T cells may come from the graft donor. Specimen: PBMCs, mostly from graft donor cells, collected 360 days after TCRalphabeta/CD19-depleted stem cell transplant. J is TRBJ1-2 and V is TRBV12-3 or TRBV12-4, with no clear D. CDR3: CASRDEYGSNYGYTF. The CDR3 DNA reads as TGTGCCAGCAGGGACGAATATGGCTCTAACTATGGCTACACCTTC.